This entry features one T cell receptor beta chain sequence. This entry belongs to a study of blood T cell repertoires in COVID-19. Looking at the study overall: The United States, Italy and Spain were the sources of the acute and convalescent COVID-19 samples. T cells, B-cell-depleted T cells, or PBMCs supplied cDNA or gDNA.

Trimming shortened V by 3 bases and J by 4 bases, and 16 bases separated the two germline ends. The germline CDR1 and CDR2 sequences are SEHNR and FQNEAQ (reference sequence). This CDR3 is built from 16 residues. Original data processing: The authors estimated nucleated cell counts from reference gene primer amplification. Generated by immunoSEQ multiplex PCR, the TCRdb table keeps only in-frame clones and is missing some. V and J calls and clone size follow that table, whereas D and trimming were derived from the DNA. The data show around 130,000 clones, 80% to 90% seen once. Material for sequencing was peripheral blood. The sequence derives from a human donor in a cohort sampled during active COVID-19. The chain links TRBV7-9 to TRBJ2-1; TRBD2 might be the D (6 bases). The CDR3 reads CASSFLPRGDYNEQFF. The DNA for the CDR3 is TGTGCCAGCAGCTTCCTTCCGCGGGGAGATTACAATGAGCAGTTCTTC.